These T cell receptor beta chains were read from a single sample in a study of regulatory T cells in long-lasting Graves disease. Using its own MiXCR run on the multiplex PCR reads, TCRdb lists one record per CDR3 protein. The sample has 450,000 or so distinct CDR3 sequences, around a fifth seen once. Sequencing was performed on peripheral blood mononuclear cells (PBMCs), taken when the disease was refractory, from a patient treated with antithyroid drugs. The receptor source for this set is a female donor with Graves disease. The conserved cysteine and the conserved F or W are not part of the CDR3 here. Fields, in order: J gene, V gene, CDR3 protein.

j_call: TRBJ2-5; v_call: TRBV20-1; cdr3_aa: SAANLAGGGETQY
j_call: TRBJ1-6; v_call: TRBV30; cdr3_aa: AWSSRVGNSPLH
j_call: TRBJ1-2; v_call: TRBV5-1; cdr3_aa: ASSFDTSNYGYT
j_call: TRBJ1-5; v_call: TRBV6-1; cdr3_aa: ASHGNTQPQH
j_call: TRBJ1-1; v_call: TRBV14; cdr3_aa: ASSTGTGDWNTEAF
j_call: TRBJ1-2; v_call: TRBV28; cdr3_aa: ASSSDRPGYT
j_call: TRBJ1-2; v_call: TRBV12-3/TRBV12-4; cdr3_aa: ASRSTPGNNYGYT
j_call: TRBJ1-5; v_call: TRBV19; cdr3_aa: ASSKTDASNQPQH
j_call: TRBJ2-7; v_call: TRBV5-8; cdr3_aa: ASSMGQGLGIYEQY
j_call: TRBJ1-1; v_call: TRBV30; cdr3_aa: AWSPPDRNTEAF
j_call: TRBJ1-3; v_call: TRBV7-2; cdr3_aa: ASSLYASGAGNTIY
j_call: TRBJ1-4; v_call: TRBV19; cdr3_aa: ASSRGTVNEKLF
j_call: TRBJ2-5; v_call: TRBV6-1; cdr3_aa: ASSATSGTRETQY
j_call: TRBJ2-7; v_call: TRBV15; cdr3_aa: ATSRDRGGAFEQY
j_call: TRBJ1-1; v_call: TRBV6-1; cdr3_aa: ASSAPGRGTEAF